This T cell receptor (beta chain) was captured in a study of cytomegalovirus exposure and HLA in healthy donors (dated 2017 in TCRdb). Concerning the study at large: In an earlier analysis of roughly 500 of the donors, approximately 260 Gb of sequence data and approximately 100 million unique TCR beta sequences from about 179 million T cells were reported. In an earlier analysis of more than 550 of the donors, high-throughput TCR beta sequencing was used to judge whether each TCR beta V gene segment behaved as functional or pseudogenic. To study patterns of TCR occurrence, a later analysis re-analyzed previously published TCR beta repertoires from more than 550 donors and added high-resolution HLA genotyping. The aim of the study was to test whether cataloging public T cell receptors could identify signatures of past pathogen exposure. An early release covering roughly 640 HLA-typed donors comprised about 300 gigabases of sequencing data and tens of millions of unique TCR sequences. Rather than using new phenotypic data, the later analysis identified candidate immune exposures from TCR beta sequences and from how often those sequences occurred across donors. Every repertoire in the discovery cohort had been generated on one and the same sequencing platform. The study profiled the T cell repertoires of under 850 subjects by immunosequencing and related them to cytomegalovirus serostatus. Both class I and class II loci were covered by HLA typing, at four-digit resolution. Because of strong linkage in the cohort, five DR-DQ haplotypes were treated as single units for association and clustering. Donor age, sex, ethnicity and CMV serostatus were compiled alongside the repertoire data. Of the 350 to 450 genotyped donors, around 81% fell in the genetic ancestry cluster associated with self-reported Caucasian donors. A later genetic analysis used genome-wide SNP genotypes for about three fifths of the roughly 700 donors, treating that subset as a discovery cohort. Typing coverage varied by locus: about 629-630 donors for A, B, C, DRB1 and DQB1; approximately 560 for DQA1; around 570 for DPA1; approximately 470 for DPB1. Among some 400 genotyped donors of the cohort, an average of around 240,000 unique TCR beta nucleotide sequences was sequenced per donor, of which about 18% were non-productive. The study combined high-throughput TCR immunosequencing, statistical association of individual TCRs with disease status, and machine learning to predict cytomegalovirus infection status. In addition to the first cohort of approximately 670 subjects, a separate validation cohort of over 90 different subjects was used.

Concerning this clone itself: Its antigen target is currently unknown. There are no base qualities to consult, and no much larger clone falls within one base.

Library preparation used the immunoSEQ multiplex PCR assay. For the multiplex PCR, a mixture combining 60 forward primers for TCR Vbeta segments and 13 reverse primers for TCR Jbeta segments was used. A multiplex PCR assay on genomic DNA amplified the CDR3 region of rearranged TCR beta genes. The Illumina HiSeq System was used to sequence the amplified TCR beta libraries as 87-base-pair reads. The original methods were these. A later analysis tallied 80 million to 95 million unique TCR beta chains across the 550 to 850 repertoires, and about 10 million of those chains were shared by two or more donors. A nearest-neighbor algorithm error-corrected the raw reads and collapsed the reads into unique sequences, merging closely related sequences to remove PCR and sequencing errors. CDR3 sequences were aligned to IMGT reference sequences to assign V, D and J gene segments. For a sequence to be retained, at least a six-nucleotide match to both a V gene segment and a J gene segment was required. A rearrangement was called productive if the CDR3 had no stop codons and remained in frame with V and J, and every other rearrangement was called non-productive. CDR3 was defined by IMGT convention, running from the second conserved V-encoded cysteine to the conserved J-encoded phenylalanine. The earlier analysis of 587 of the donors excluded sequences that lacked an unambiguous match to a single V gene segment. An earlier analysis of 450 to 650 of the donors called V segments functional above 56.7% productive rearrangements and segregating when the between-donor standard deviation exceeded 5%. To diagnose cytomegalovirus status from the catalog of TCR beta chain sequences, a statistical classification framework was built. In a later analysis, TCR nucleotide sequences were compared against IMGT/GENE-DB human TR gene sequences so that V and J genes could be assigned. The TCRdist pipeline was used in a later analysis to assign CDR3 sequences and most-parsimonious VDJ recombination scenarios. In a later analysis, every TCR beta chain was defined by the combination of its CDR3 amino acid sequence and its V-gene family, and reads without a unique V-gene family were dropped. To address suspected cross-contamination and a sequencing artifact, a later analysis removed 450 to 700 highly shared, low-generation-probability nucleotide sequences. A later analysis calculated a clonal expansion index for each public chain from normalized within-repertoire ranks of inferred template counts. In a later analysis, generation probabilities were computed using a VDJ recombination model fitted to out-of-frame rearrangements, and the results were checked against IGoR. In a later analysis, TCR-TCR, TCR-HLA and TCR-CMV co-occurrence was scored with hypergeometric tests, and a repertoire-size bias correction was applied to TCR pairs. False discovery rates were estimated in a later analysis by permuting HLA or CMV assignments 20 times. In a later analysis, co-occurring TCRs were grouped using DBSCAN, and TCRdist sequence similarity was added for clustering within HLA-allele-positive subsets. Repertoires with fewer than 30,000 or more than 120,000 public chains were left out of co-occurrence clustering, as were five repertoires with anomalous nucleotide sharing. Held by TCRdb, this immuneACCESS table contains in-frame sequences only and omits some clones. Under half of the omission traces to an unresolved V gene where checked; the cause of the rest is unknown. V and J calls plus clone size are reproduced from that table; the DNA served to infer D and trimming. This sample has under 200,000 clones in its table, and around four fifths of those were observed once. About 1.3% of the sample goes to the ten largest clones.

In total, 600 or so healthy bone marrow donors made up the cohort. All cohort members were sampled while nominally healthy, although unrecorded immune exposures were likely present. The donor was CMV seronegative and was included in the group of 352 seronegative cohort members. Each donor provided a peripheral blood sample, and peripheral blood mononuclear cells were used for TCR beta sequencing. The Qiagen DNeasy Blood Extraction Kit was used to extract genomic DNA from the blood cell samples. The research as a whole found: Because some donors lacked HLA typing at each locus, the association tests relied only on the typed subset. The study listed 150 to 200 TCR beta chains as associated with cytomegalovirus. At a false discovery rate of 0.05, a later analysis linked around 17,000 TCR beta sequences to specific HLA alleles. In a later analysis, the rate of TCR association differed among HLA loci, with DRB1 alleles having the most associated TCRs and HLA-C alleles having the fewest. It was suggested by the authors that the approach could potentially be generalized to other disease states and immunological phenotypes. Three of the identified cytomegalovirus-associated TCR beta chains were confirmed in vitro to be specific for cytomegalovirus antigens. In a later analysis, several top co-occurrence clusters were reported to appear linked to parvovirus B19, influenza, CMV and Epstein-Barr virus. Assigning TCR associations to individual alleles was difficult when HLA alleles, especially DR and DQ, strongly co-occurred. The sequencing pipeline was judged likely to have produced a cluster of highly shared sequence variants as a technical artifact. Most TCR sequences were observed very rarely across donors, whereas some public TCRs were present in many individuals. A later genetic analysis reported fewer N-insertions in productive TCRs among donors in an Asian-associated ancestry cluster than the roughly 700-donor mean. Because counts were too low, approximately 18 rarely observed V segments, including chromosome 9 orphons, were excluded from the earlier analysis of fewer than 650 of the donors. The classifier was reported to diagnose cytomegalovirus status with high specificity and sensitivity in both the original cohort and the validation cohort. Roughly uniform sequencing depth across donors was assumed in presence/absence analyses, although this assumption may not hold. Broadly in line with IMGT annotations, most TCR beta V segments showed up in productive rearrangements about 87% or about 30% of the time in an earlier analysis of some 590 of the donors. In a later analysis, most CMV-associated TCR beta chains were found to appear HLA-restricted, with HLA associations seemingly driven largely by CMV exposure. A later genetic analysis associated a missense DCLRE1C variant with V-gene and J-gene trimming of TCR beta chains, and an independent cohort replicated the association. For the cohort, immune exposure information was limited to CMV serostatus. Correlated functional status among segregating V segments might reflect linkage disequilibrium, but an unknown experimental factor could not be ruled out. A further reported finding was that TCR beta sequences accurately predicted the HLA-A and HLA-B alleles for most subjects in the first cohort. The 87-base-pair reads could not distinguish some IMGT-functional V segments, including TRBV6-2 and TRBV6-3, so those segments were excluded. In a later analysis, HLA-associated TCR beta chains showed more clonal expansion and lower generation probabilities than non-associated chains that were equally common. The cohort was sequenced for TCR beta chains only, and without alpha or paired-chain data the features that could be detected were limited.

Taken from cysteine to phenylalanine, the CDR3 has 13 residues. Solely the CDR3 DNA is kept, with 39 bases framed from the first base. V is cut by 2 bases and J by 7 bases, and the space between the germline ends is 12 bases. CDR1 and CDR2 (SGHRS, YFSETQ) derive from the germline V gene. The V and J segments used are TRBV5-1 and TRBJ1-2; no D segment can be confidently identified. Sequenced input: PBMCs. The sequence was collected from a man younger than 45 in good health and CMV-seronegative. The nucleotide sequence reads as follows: TGCGCCAGCAGCTTTGAGGGCCGGGGTGGCTACACCTTC. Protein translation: CASSFEGRGGYTF.